What follows is one T cell receptor (beta chain) and its context. This record comes from a study of blood T cell repertoires in COVID-19. The overall study: Sample material is recorded as cDNA or gDNA derived from T cells, B-cell-depleted T cells, or PBMCs.

Libraries were prepared by immunoSEQ multiplex PCR; TCRdb keeps only in-frame clonotypes and omits some of them. The sample shows over 70,000 clones, roughly 84% of them seen only once. The CDR3 length is 14 residues. V was trimmed by 1 base and J by 7 bases, leaving 8 bases between them. The V gene's germline CDR1 is MGHDK and CDR2 SYGVNS. This chain links TRBV25-1 with TRBJ1-6; D unresolved. The sample consisted of peripheral blood. This receptor was obtained from a man in his 60s with COVID-19, enrolled during active disease. CDR3 protein: CASSESRQNSPLHF. CDR3 bases: TGTGCCAGCAGTGAATCCCGACAAAATTCACCCCTCCACTTT.